These 9 T cell receptor beta chains were sequenced from one sample in a study of Graves' ophthalmopathy and Graves' hyperthyroidism. The authors amplified TCR beta CDR3 regions from RNA transcripts. First-round RT-PCR with HTBI primers preceded a second-round multiplex PCR. TCRdb re-analysed the multiplex PCR reads in MiXCR, keeping a single row per CDR3 protein. The sample carries around 1.1 million distinct CDR3 sequences, 35% to 40% recorded once. Sequenced: peripheral blood or thyroid tissue (not recorded which). The receptors stem from an adult man with Graves' hyperthyroidism.

The chain employs TRBV10-1 and TRBJ2-1; possible D gene TRBD1, 5 bases. There are 16 residues in the CDR3. In germline, CDR1 is WNHNN, CDR2 SYGVQD (reference sequence). Trimming removed 0 bases at V and 3 bases at J, with 12 bases between. CDR3 bases: TGCGCCAGCAGTGAGTCTACGGCAGGGTACTACAATGAGCAGTTCTTC. It is translated as CASSESTAGYYNEQFF.

This clonotype has at least ten counts. The V gene is TRBV2, the J gene TRBJ1-5; 9 bases map to TRBD1. V lost 4 bases to trimming and J lost 6 bases; unmatched junction nucleotides: 4. CDR1 SNHLY and CDR2 FYNNEI come from the germline V gene. The CDR3 length is 14 residues. Here the CDR3 DNA reads TGTGCCAGCAGTGGGGGACAGGGAGGTCAGCCCCAGCATTTT. Protein: CASSGGQGGQPQHF.

This clonotype was counted ten times or more. The J gene is TRBJ1-5, the V gene TRBV29-1; TRBD1 agrees at 8 bases. The CDR3 is 14 amino acids. V was clipped by 4 bases and J by 3 bases; unmatched bases: 5. Germline values: CDR1 SQVTM, CDR2 ANQGSEA. The CDR3: CSVVTGGINQPQHF. The CDR3 DNA reads as TGCAGCGTTGTCACAGGGGGGATCAATCAGCCCCAGCATTTT.

The genes are TRBV7-8 and TRBJ2-5, with 9 bases aligning to TRBD1. The CDR3 loop spans 16 amino acids. CDR1 is SGHVS and CDR2 is FQNEAQ in the germline V gene. J was trimmed by 5 bases and V by 9 bases; bases with no gene match: 16. CDR3 sequence reads: CASRSGTGTGWETQYF. The CDR3 region has the DNA TGTGCCAGTAGGTCTGGGACAGGGACTGGCTGGGAGACCCAGTACTTC.

Worth noting for this clonotype: This clone may be a read error of a much larger clone one base away. This chain connects TRBV27 to TRBJ1-6; the match to TRBD1 covers 9 bases. Germline trimming cut 6 bases from V and 8 bases from J; bases unmatched to any gene: 2. CDR3 size: 13 residues. Germline V CDR1 and CDR2: MNHEY, SMNVEV (reference sequence). CDR3 sequence reads: CASRGQGYSPLHF. The CDR3 region has the DNA TGTGCCAGCAGGGGACAGGGTTATTCACCCCTCCACTTT.

In this sample, this clonotype turned up many times. The CDR3 bases are TGTGCCAGCAGCTCCCACGGACTAGCGGGAGTTGTAGAGACCCAGTACTTC. Its protein product is CASSSHGLAGVVETQYF. This rearrangement joins TRBV11-2 to TRBJ2-5; TRBD2 agrees at 13 bases. The CDR3 spans 17 residues. The V gene's germline CDR1 is SGHAT and CDR2 FQNNGV. The V segment lost 4 bases and the J segment 4 bases; nucleotides outside the gene matches: 9. The variable domain in full, with the rest retrieved from reference TRBV11-2 and TRBJ2-5, is EAGVAQSPRYKIIEKRQSVAFWCNPISGHATLYWYQQILGQGPKLLIQFQNNGVVDDSQLPKDRFSAERLKGVDSTLKIQPAKLEDSAVYLCASSSHGLAGVVETQYFGPGTRLLVL.

The table lists this clonotype with many counts. The rearrangement joins TRBV19 to TRBJ1-1, with no clear D. CDR3 length: 13 amino acids. Germline-derived CDR1 and CDR2 are LNHDA and SQIVND (reference sequence). Deletions cut 7 bases from V and 1 base from J, with 10 bases between. Written as DNA, the CDR3 is TGTGCCAGTAATTTCGAGCCGAACACTGAAGCTTTCTTT. Translation gives CASNFEPNTEAFF.

This clonotype was seen many times. The chain employs TRBV12-3 or TRBV12-4 and TRBJ1-5, with D possibly TRBD1 on 6 matching bases. Between the trimmed V and J ends, which lost 6 bases and 0 bases, there was a span of 9 bases. The CDR3 has 14 residues. The CDR3 bases are TGTGCCAGCAGCTGGACAGATAGCAATCAGCCCCAGCATTTT. Translation gives CASSWTDSNQPQHF.

This clonotype occurred a few times. The gene calls are TRBV10-3 and TRBJ1-2, with 7 nucleotides matching TRBD1. V shed 2 bases and J 6 bases; nucleotides not matched to a gene: 3. Germline V gene data show CDR1 as ENHRY and CDR2 as SYGVKD. The CDR3 spans 13 residues. The CDR3 reads CAISEAGGDGYTF. The CDR3 nucleotides are TGTGCCATCAGTGAGGCAGGGGGAGATGGCTACACCTTC.